This T cell receptor (beta chain) originates from a study of CD8 T cells in ankylosing spondylitis. Whole-study results and caveats: There was reportedly significant enrichment of clones that were disease-linked in matched ankylosing spondylitis synovial fluid. A motif in TCR beta, a set of roughly eight highly homologous variants, appeared characteristic of ankylosing spondylitis blood.

Making the TCR beta libraries involved quantitative 5'-RACE with molecular barcodes. TCRdb reprocessed the 5' RACE reads with MiXCR, giving one entry per CDR3 protein. The sample shows around 480,000 distinct CDR3 sequences, 15% to 20% of them seen only once. The CDR3 is 17 amino acids. Trimming cost V 5 bases and J 4 bases; bases outside gene matches: 16. CDR1 is MNHEY, CDR2 SVGEGT, per germline. Turning to this clonotype: Its antigen is unknown.

The J gene is TRBJ1-2, the V gene TRBV6-2 or TRBV6-3, with 7 bases aligning to TRBD1. Specimen: blood, either unsorted or a sorted T cell fraction (not recorded which). The origin of this receptor is a male donor with ankylosing spondylitis. CDR3 sequence: CASSPRDSLLTLYGYTF. CDR3 bases: TGTGCCAGCAGTCCCCGGGACAGCCTTCTGACCCTCTATGGCTACACCTTC.